A selection of T cell receptor beta chains follows, all from one sample in a study of blood T cell repertoires in COVID-19. The method was immunoSEQ multiplex PCR; TCRdb's version includes in-frame clones alone and lacks a portion of them. In the table there are about 400,000 clones, roughly 87% of which are singletons. Material for sequencing was PBMCs or T cells enriched from blood (not recorded which). Source of these receptors: a woman aged 40 to 50 with acute COVID-19. Both conserved end residues are trimmed from each CDR3. Each record gives: clone size, V gene, CDR3 protein. A clone size is listed for some rows: how often the clone was seen (once, few, many), or a class if it is expanded.

clone_size: few
v_call: TRBV12-3/TRBV12-4
cdr3_aa: ASSLAQGGGYT

clone_size: .
v_call: TRBV20-1
cdr3_aa: SASTGGSDTEAF

clone_size: .
v_call: TRBV5-1
cdr3_aa: ASSLRAGDHQPQH

clone_size: .
v_call: TRBV24-1
cdr3_aa: ATRGGVNEQF

clone_size: few
v_call: TRBV27
cdr3_aa: ASSQGSTGEQY

clone_size: .
v_call: TRBV27
cdr3_aa: ASSWDRDTEAF

clone_size: .
v_call: TRBV7-9
cdr3_aa: ASKDDRGIANYGYT

clone_size: .
v_call: TRBV27
cdr3_aa: ASSSREDEQY

clone_size: .
v_call: TRBV5-1
cdr3_aa: ASSGGQGFGSGANVLT

clone_size: .
v_call: TRBV18
cdr3_aa: ASSPLAGTTDTQY

clone_size: .
v_call: TRBV29-1
cdr3_aa: SVDLGQNTEAF

clone_size: .
v_call: TRBV5-5
cdr3_aa: ASSPTSTGTGGQEKLF

clone_size: .
v_call: TRBV6-6
cdr3_aa: ASRRLWAGGNYNEQF

clone_size: .
v_call: TRBV11-3
cdr3_aa: ASSSSGVETQY

clone_size: .
v_call: TRBV5-4
cdr3_aa: ASIGTGRHTEAF

clone_size: once
v_call: TRBV7-9
cdr3_aa: ASSPIGGEDGYT

clone_size: many
v_call: TRBV30
cdr3_aa: AWRSSYNSPLH

clone_size: .
v_call: TRBV12-3/TRBV12-4
cdr3_aa: ASSLTAVYGYT

clone_size: .
v_call: TRBV29-1
cdr3_aa: SVEEGRGDYGYT

clone_size: .
v_call: TRBV7-9
cdr3_aa: ASSLRTANSPLH

clone_size: .
v_call: TRBV7-8
cdr3_aa: ASSPQRGGPTGELF

clone_size: .
v_call: TRBV5-6
cdr3_aa: ASSLFSSGEETQY

clone_size: .
v_call: TRBV10-3
cdr3_aa: AITAGNTDTQY

clone_size: .
v_call: TRBV25-1
cdr3_aa: ASREGQGATDTQY

clone_size: few
v_call: TRBV14
cdr3_aa: ASSETGTGDTEAF

clone_size: .
v_call: TRBV4-1
cdr3_aa: ASSQDPQYYGYT

clone_size: .
v_call: TRBV9
cdr3_aa: ASSASGYYYGYT

clone_size: .
v_call: TRBV28
cdr3_aa: ASRSGTGFSGNTIY

clone_size: .
v_call: TRBV30
cdr3_aa: AWRDDTGTNQPQH

clone_size: .
v_call: TRBV2
cdr3_aa: ASSTGTSGSNTGELF

clone_size: .
v_call: TRBV5-4
cdr3_aa: ASSPDRGSPFIY

clone_size: .
v_call: TRBV5-6
cdr3_aa: ASSLVRVDYGYT

clone_size: .
v_call: TRBV5-1
cdr3_aa: ASRWGTGSSYEQY

clone_size: .
v_call: TRBV27
cdr3_aa: ASNPVGGRVYEQY

clone_size: .
v_call: TRBV7-9
cdr3_aa: ASRSDRVDSPLH

clone_size: .
v_call: TRBV7-9
cdr3_aa: ASSTGDQGARETQY

clone_size: .
v_call: TRBV5-1
cdr3_aa: ASSSEGYNEQF

clone_size: .
v_call: TRBV29-1
cdr3_aa: SADPSGTEAF